Here is one T cell receptor (beta chain) with its context. Its antigen is currently unknown. This entry belongs to a study of cytomegalovirus exposure and HLA in healthy donors. Study-wide points: In a later analysis, CMV-associated beta chains were mostly HLA-associated, it appeared. The authors listed 150 to 200 TCR beta chains as cytomegalovirus-associated. A later analysis linked some 17,000 TCR beta sequences to HLA alleles at 0.05 false discovery rate.

Amplification used 60 Vbeta primers and 13 Jbeta primers. Assay: immunoSEQ multiplex PCR; the TCRdb copy retains only in-frame clones and omits some. Here the sample spans 200,000 to 250,000 clones, roughly 80% being singletons. Trimming cost V 7 bases and J 0 bases, with 6 bases left between them. CDR3 length equals 13 residues. CDR1 is SEHNR and CDR2 is FQNEAQ in the germline V gene (reference sequence). The source of this sequence is a middle-aged woman in good health and CMV-seronegative. The chain uses TRBV7-9 and TRBJ2-2; D not resolved. The sequencing input was PBMCs. The CDR3 loop is CASTETNTGELFF. The CDR3 bases are TGTGCCAGCACCGAGACGAACACCGGGGAGCTGTTTTTT. Filled out from reference TRBV7-9 and TRBJ2-2, the complete variable domain reads DTGVSQNPRHKITKRGQNVTFRCDPISEHNRLYWYRQTLGQGPEFLTYFQNEAQLEKSRLLSDRFSAERPKGSFSTLEIQRTEQGDSAMYLCASTETNTGELFFGEGSRLTVL.